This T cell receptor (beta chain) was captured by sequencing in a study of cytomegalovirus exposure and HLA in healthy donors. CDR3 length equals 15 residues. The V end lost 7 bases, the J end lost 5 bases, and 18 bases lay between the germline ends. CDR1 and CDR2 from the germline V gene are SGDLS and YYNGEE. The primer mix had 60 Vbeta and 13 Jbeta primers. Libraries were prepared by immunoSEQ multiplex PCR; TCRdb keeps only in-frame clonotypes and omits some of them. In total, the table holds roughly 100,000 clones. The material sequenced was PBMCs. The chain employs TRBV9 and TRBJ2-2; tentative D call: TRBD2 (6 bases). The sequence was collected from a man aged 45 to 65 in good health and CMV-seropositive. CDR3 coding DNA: TGTGCCAGCGGGGACGGGAGAAGCGGGACCGGGGAGCTGTTTTTT. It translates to CASGDGRSGTGELFF.